These T cell receptor beta chains were read from a single sample in a study of blood T cell repertoires in COVID-19. Assay used: immunoSEQ multiplex PCR; TCRdb lists only in-frame clones, some missing. The sample has more than 95,000 clones; around 82% are singletons. Sequencing was performed on peripheral blood. The receptor set was obtained from a man aged 25 to 40 with COVID-19, enrolled during active disease. Each CDR3 is given with its conserved first and last residue. D genes are given only for firm matches. Rows give clone size only sometimes, using once, few, many, or a class for an expanded clone.

. . TRBJ1-4 TRBV6-6 TGTGCCAGCAGTTACTCGCGGGAAGCCCCGAATGAAAAACTGTTTTTT CASSYSREAPNEKLFF
. . TRBJ1-3 TRBV21-1 TGTGCCAGCAGCAAAGTCCGCGGGGGGGTCTCTGGAAACACCATATATTTT CASSKVRGGVSGNTIYF
. . TRBJ1-3 TRBV9 TGTGCCAGCAGCGTAGCCGGGATCTCTGGAAACACCATATATTTT CASSVAGISGNTIYF
. . TRBJ2-5 TRBV5-1 TGCGCCAGCCGAATCGGGGGAATCCAAGAGACCCAGTACTTC CASRIGGIQETQYF
TRBD1 few TRBJ2-1 TRBV30 TGTGCCTGGGTCTCCAGGGACAGAGTATACAATGAGCAGTTCTTC CAWVSRDRVYNEQFF
TRBD2 . TRBJ2-1 TRBV4-2 TGTGCCAGCAGCCTTAGCGGGAGCCCCTACAATGAGCAGTTCTTC CASSLSGSPYNEQFF
TRBD2 . TRBJ2-5 TRBV6-1 TGTGCCAGCAGTGAATGGCTAGCGGAGGAGACCCAGTACTTC CASSEWLAEETQYF
. . TRBJ1-5 TRBV5-1 TGCGCCAGCAGCTTGGGAGGGGGTTGGGATCAGCCCCAGCATTTT CASSLGGGWDQPQHF
. . TRBJ1-4 TRBV9 TGTGCCAGCAGCGTAGTAGCGGGTGAAAAACTGTTTTTT CASSVVAGEKLFF
. . TRBJ2-3 TRBV10-3 TGTGCCATCAGTTTTCAGGACGGGGGCACAGATACGCAGTATTTT CAISFQDGGTDTQYF
. few TRBJ1-5 TRBV2 TGTGCCAGCAGTAGGGGGGGGGCTGGCAGTCAGCCCCAGCATTTT CASSRGGAGSQPQHF
. . TRBJ1-2 TRBV28 TGTGCCAGCAGTTTGGGCCCCTATGGCTACACCTTC CASSLGPYGYTF
. . TRBJ1-1 TRBV27 TGTGCCAGCAAAAGACTCAAGAACACTGAAGCTTTCTTT CASKRLKNTEAFF
. . TRBJ2-1 TRBV5-6 TGTGCCAGCAGCTTGGGGACAGAAGGGTGGAAGGAGCAGTTCTTC CASSLGTEGWKEQFF
. . TRBJ1-5 TRBV27 TGTGCCAGCAGTTTAATCCCCTACAATCAGCCCCAGCATTTT CASSLIPYNQPQHF
TRBD2 . TRBJ2-1 TRBV9 TGTGCCAGCAGCCCCGGGACTAGGGGTCATGAGCAGTTCTTC CASSPGTRGHEQFF
TRBD2 . TRBJ2-1 TRBV29-1 TGCAGCGTTGTGCTCTCCGGGACTAGCGGCCTCAATGAGCAGTTCTTC CSVVLSGTSGLNEQFF
. once TRBJ2-6 TRBV5-1 TGCGCCAGCAGCTTGATCCCAGGGGCTCACGACTCTGGGGCCAACGTCCTGACTTTC CASSLIPGAHDSGANVLTF
TRBD1 . TRBJ2-7 TRBV6-1 TGTGCCAGCAGTGAAGGGACAGGGGGAGGCGAGCAGTACTTC CASSEGTGGGEQYF
. . TRBJ1-5 TRBV19 TGTGCCAGTAGTATACAGGGGTTCGGCAATCAGCCCCAGCATTTT CASSIQGFGNQPQHF
TRBD1 . TRBJ2-3 TRBV28 TGTGCCAGCAGCCACCAACTCGGGACAGTTACACGAGATACGCAGTATTTT CASSHQLGTVTRDTQYF
TRBD2 . TRBJ2-1 TRBV27 TGTGCCAGCAGTTCTAGCGGGGGAGACAATGAGCAGTTCTTC CASSSSGGDNEQFF
. . TRBJ1-5 TRBV28 TGTGCCAGCAGCCCCCATGGGGGGTCCAATCAGCCCCAGCATTTT CASSPHGGSNQPQHF
TRBD1 . TRBJ2-1 TRBV6-1 TGTGCCAGCAGTAAAGTTCTATTAGGGACAGGGGTATTGTATGAGCAGTTCTTC CASSKVLLGTGVLYEQFF
. few TRBJ1-5 TRBV6-2/TRBV6-3 TGTGCCAGCAGTTACTCGAGTTTACAACGTTACAGGGCCGGCCGGCCCCAGCATTTT CASSYSSLQRYRAGRPQHF
. few TRBJ2-2 TRBV19 TGTGCCAGTAGTATGGGGAGGGGGGCCGGGGAGCTGTTTTTT CASSMGRGAGELFF
. . TRBJ1-1 TRBV11-3 TGTGCCAGCAGCTTTTACAGGGCCGGGGACACTGAAGCTTTCTTT CASSFYRAGDTEAFF
TRBD1 . TRBJ1-2 TRBV5-1 TGCGCCAGCAGCTTGGAGTCCGGGACAGCCTATGGCTACACCTTC CASSLESGTAYGYTF
. . TRBJ2-1 TRBV19 TGTGCCAGTAGAAGGGACACCAGTTACAATGAGCAGTTCTTC CASRRDTSYNEQFF
TRBD2 . TRBJ2-1 TRBV15 TGTGCCACCAGCAGGTCGACTAGCACGGATGAGCAGTTCTTC CATSRSTSTDEQFF
TRBD1 few TRBJ2-7 TRBV15 TGTGCCACCAGCAGGGAGAGTTTCCGGGACAGGGGCTCCTACGAGCAGTACTTC CATSRESFRDRGSYEQYF
TRBD1 . TRBJ1-2 TRBV29-1 TGCAGCGTTGTAGGGGGGAACAGGGGTGGCTACACCTTC CSVVGGNRGGYTF
TRBD1 . TRBJ1-1 TRBV29-1 TGCAGCACCGGCACCGGGACAGGCGGGAACACTGAAGCTTTCTTT CSTGTGTGGNTEAFF
TRBD2 . TRBJ2-1 TRBV6-5 TGTGCCAGCAGCCCCGGGACTAGCGGATACAATGAGCAGTTCTTC CASSPGTSGYNEQFF
. . TRBJ1-5 TRBV12-3/TRBV12-4 TGTGCCAGCAGTTTAGTCGGCGGTCAGCCCCAGCATTTT CASSLVGGQPQHF
TRBD1 . TRBJ1-6 TRBV5-4 TGTGCCAGCAGCCTTGGGGCGGACAGGGGTGGGTCACCCCTCCACTTT CASSLGADRGGSPLHF
TRBD1 few TRBJ1-2 TRBV11-2 TGTGCCAGCAGCCCGAGGACAGGGACCGTAGGCTACACCTTC CASSPRTGTVGYTF
. . TRBJ1-2 TRBV5-3 TGTGCCAGAATCCAGACGGGGGATGTAAGCGGCTACACCTTC CARIQTGDVSGYTF
TRBD1 . TRBJ1-1 TRBV18 TGTGCCAGCTCACCCCCGGGACAGACAAACACTGAAGCTTTCTTT CASSPPGQTNTEAFF